The 4 T cell receptor beta chains in this list originate from one sample, sequenced in a study of OX40 agonist ivuxolimab in advanced cancers. TCRdb keeps only in-frame clones here, not all; method: immunoSEQ multiplex PCR. This table has roughly 65,000 clones, about 80% appearing once. The sample was CD4+ or CD8+ T cells sorted from blood, taken in a trial of the OX40 agonist ivuxolimab. The receptors stem from an adult with an advanced solid tumor such as melanoma, head and neck, liver or kidney cancer.

The V call is TRBV5-1, the J call TRBJ1-4; 10 bases align to TRBD1. The CDR3 spans 15 residues. Looked up from germline, CDR1 is SGHRS and CDR2 is YFSETQ. With V trimmed by 7 bases and J by 6 bases, 9 bases remained unmatched. The CDR3 is CASHFGDRGDEKLFF. The CDR3 DNA reads TGCGCCAGCCATTTTGGGGACAGGGGTGATGAAAAACTGTTTTTT.

The V gene is TRBV4-1, the J gene TRBJ2-5, with D perhaps given as TRBD1 or TRBD2 (5 bases each). CDR3 size: 15 residues. Trimming took 3 bases from V and 4 from J, leaving 15 bases between them. The V gene's germline CDR1 is MGHRA and CDR2 YSYEKL. CDR3 protein: CASSQSPVGVETQYF. CDR3 DNA: TGCGCCAGCAGCCAGTCCCCGGTGGGGGTAGAGACCCAGTACTTC.

This sequence joins TRBV6-6 and TRBJ1-2; D uncertain. The V and J ends lost 2 bases and 2 bases respectively, with 0 bases between them. From germline, CDR1 is MNHNY and CDR2 SVGAGI (reference sequence). The CDR3 spans 11 residues. CDR3: CASSYNYGYTF. Written as DNA, the CDR3 is TGTGCCAGCAGTTACAACTATGGCTACACCTTC.

The rearrangement joins TRBV7-2 to TRBJ1-5; perhaps TRBD1 as D (5 bases). The CDR3 sequence is 15 residues long. V was cut by 1 base and J by 7 bases, with 14 bases left in between. Germline assignment: CDR1 SGHTA and CDR2 FQGNSA. The DNA for the CDR3 is TGTGCCAGCAGCTTAGGGTTGGGGGTAGGGCAGCCCCAGCATTTT. Its protein product is CASSLGLGVGQPQHF.